A selection of T cell receptor beta chains follows, all from one sample in a study of Graves' ophthalmopathy and Graves' hyperthyroidism. TCRdb fed the multiplex PCR reads into MiXCR, producing one record per CDR3 protein. This table holds over a million distinct CDR3 sequences, about 38% found once. Sequencing was performed on peripheral blood or thyroid tissue (not recorded which). These receptor sequences come from an adult man with Graves' hyperthyroidism. Each CDR3 is given with its conserved first and last residue. D genes are given only for firm matches. Clone size, where shown, is once, few, many, or a class for clones that have expanded.

D gene	V gene	clone size	J gene	CDR3 DNA	CDR3 protein
TRBD2	TRBV6-5	-	TRBJ2-7	TGTGCCAGCACCATTAGCGGGACCAGTTACGAGCAGTACTTC	CASTISGTSYEQYF
-	TRBV29-1	-	TRBJ2-5	TGCAGCGTTGGCGAGATTGGAGAGACCCAGTACTTC	CSVGEIGETQYF
-	TRBV24-1	many	TRBJ1-1	TGTGCCACCAGTGATTTCAGGGATGAAGCTTTCTTT	CATSDFRDEAFF
-	TRBV6-1	many	TRBJ1-5	TGTGCGAGCACTCCGGACGGGGCGGGGAGGCCCCAGCATTTT	CASTPDGAGRPQHF
TRBD1	TRBV9	many	TRBJ2-7	TGTGCCAGCAGCGTATCCCAGGGGGTAGGCGAGCAGTACTTC	CASSVSQGVGEQYF
TRBD1	TRBV7-9	-	TRBJ1-1	TGTGCCAGTATGACTAGACAGGGACGGGGTACTGAAGCTTTCTTT	CASMTRQGRGTEAFF
-	TRBV20-1	many	TRBJ2-5	TGCAGTGCTGCAGGGGGGGTGGGGACCCAGTACTTC	CSAAGGVGTQYF
-	TRBV15	many	TRBJ1-5	TGTGCCACCAGCAGTCGTCAGGGAGATCAGCCCCAGCATTTT	CATSSRQGDQPQHF
-	TRBV12-3/TRBV12-4	many	TRBJ1-4	TGTGCCAGCAGCCGTGCCGCCCCTGAAAAACTGTTTTTT	CASSRAAPEKLFF
TRBD1	TRBV11-2	-	TRBJ2-5	TGTGCCAGCAGCTCCATACAGGGGGACTCACCGAAAGAGACCCAGTACTTC	CASSSIQGDSPKETQYF
TRBD2	TRBV10-3	many	TRBJ2-7	TGTGCCATCAGGGGGACTAGCGGCTCCTACGAGCAGTACTTC	CAIRGTSGSYEQYF
TRBD1	TRBV9	-	TRBJ1-5	TGTGCCAGCAGCGTAACAGGGGTCGGTGAAAGCCAGCCCCAGCATTTT	CASSVTGVGESQPQHF
-	TRBV29-1	few	TRBJ1-2	TGCAGCGTAAAAGGCAGCTATGGCTACACCTTC	CSVKGSYGYTF
-	TRBV15	many	TRBJ1-6	TGTGCCACCAGCAGAGTGGGTGGGGGAAATTCACCCCTCCACTTT	CATSRVGGGNSPLHF
TRBD2	TRBV7-3	-	TRBJ2-3	TGTGCCAGCAGCTTGGCCGGGAGGACAGATACGCAGTATTTT	CASSLAGRTDTQYF
-	TRBV2	-	TRBJ1-5	TGTGCCAGCAGTGATATGGGTCAGCCCCAGCATTTT	CASSDMGQPQHF
TRBD1	TRBV2	many	TRBJ1-1	TGTGCCAGCAGTGAAGCGCTTCGACTCAGGAGACAGGGCGGCACTGAAGCTTTCTTT	CASSEALRLRRQGGTEAFF
-	TRBV15	few	TRBJ2-6	TGTGCCACCAGCAGAAACCAGGGACATGGGGCCAACGTCCTGACTTTC	CATSRNQGHGANVLTF
-	TRBV15	few	TRBJ1-4	TGTGCCACCAGCAGGACCGGTGAAAAACTGTTTTTT	CATSRTGEKLFF
TRBD2	TRBV20-1	-	TRBJ2-5	TGCAGTGCTAGTCGAACTAGCGCGACCTTAGGGACCCAGTACTTC	CSASRTSATLGTQYF
TRBD1	TRBV7-8	-	TRBJ2-5	TGTGCCAGCGGCACCCGACAGGGGCGGGAGACCCAGTACTTC	CASGTRQGRETQYF
-	TRBV10-3	-	TRBJ2-5	TGTGCCATCAGTGATAGGACAGCTTCGAAGACCCAGTACTTC	CAISDRTASKTQYF
-	TRBV29-1	-	TRBJ2-5	TGCAGCACCTGGACTAAAGAGACCCAGTACTTC	CSTWTKETQYF
-	TRBV6-5	few	TRBJ1-6	TGTGCCAGCAGTCCCCGGGCCTCTAATTCACCCCTCCACTTT	CASSPRASNSPLHF
-	TRBV5-6	-	TRBJ2-7	TGTGCCAGCACCTTTGGCCCCATTGGGGCCGTAAACGAGCAGTACTTC	CASTFGPIGAVNEQYF
-	TRBV6-4	-	TRBJ2-2	TGTGCCAGCAAAGGTGCGGGACCCGGGGAGCTGTTTTTT	CASKGAGPGELFF
TRBD2	TRBV7-2	few	TRBJ2-3	TGTGCCAGCAGCCCCCCGGGACTAGCGGCAAATACGCAGTATTTT	CASSPPGLAANTQYF
TRBD1	TRBV7-8	-	TRBJ2-7	TGTGCCAGCGGCGCCGGACAGGCCTCCTACGAGCAGTACTTC	CASGAGQASYEQYF
-	TRBV5-8	many	TRBJ2-7	TGTGCCAGCAGCTTTGGAGACAGGACCTACGAGCAGTACTTC	CASSFGDRTYEQYF
TRBD1	TRBV7-2	-	TRBJ2-7	TGTGCCAGCTCACCACCGACAGGGGACCACGAGCAGTACTTC	CASSPPTGDHEQYF
-	TRBV2	-	TRBJ2-5	TGTGCCAGCCTAAATCAAGAGACCCAGTACTTC	CASLNQETQYF
TRBD1	TRBV11-2	-	TRBJ2-6	TGTGCCAGCAGCTTTATACAGGGGGTGGCTGGGGCCAACGTCCTGACTTTC	CASSFIQGVAGANVLTF
TRBD1	TRBV20-1	few	TRBJ1-6	TGCAGTGCCCAGAAACCGCGTGGGTGGACAGGCGGGTTCTCCTATAATTCACCCCTCCACTTT	CSAQKPRGWTGGFSYNSPLHF
-	TRBV19	-	TRBJ1-1	TGTGCCAGCCACCCATCCAGGCGGGGTATCGCTTTCTTT	CASHPSRRGIAFF
TRBD1	TRBV5-1	many	TRBJ2-5	TGCGCCAGCAGCTCTGACAGGGGGAGTGAGACCCAGTACTTC	CASSSDRGSETQYF
TRBD1	TRBV5-1	few	TRBJ2-7	TGCGCCAGCAGCTTGGCTGAGGACAGGGGAAGCTCCTACGAGCAGTACTTC	CASSLAEDRGSSYEQYF
-	TRBV6-6	-	TRBJ2-7	TGTGCCAGCAGCTCCGACATTACCTACGAGCAGTACTTC	CASSSDITYEQYF
-	TRBV11-2	many	TRBJ1-6	TGTGCCAGCAGCTTAATAAATCGGGATTCACCCCTCCACTTT	CASSLINRDSPLHF
TRBD1	TRBV2	many	TRBJ1-2	TGTGCCAGCACCACGGGACAGGGCAGCTATGGCTACACCTTC	CASTTGQGSYGYTF
TRBD1	TRBV6-5	-	TRBJ2-2	TGTGCCAGCAGTTTGGGGACAGGGTCGGTCGGGGAGCTGTTTTTT	CASSLGTGSVGELFF
-	TRBV2	-	TRBJ2-3	TGTGCCAGCAGCTACACAGATACGCAGTATTTT	CASSYTDTQYF
TRBD2	TRBV5-1	-	TRBJ2-5	TGCGCCAGCAGCCTCACTAGCGGAGACACCCAAGAGACCCAGTACTTC	CASSLTSGDTQETQYF
-	TRBV14	many	TRBJ1-4	TGTGCCAGCAGCCCCCGACAGTCTGCTCGAGAAAAACTGTTTTTT	CASSPRQSAREKLFF
-	TRBV7-2	many	TRBJ1-6	TGTGCCAGCAGCCCGCCGAATCCACCCCTCCACTTT	CASSPPNPPLHF
TRBD1	TRBV6-5	many	TRBJ1-1	TGTGCCAGCAGTTACGGGACAGGGGGAAACACTGAAGCTTTCTTT	CASSYGTGGNTEAFF
TRBD1	TRBV7-2	-	TRBJ1-2	TGTGCCAGCGAAAGGACAGGGGTGAACTATGGCTACACCTTC	CASERTGVNYGYTF
-	TRBV20-1	many	TRBJ1-1	TGCAGTGCTCTAGTATGGGGGCGAGGCACTGAAGCTTTCTTT	CSALVWGRGTEAFF
TRBD1	TRBV29-1	many	TRBJ1-1	TGCAGCGTCCTCCAACTACGACAGGGGAAAGGGGAGAACACTGAAGCTTTCTTT	CSVLQLRQGKGENTEAFF
-	TRBV12-3/TRBV12-4	many	TRBJ2-7	TGTGCCAGCAGTTTAGGGGGGTTTGGATACGAGCAGTACTTC	CASSLGGFGYEQYF
-	TRBV7-2	many	TRBJ1-6	TGTGCCAGCAGCACCCGGGCAGGAGAAGCACCCCTCCACTTT	CASSTRAGEAPLHF
-	TRBV15	-	TRBJ1-3	TGTGCCACCAGCAAAGACCGCGGGTGGGCAGCCACCCCTCGATCGTCTGGAAACACCATATATTTT	CATSKDRGWAATPRSSGNTIYF
-	TRBV29-1	many	TRBJ2-7	TGCAGCGGCCGATCTATCCGCGAGCAGTACTTC	CSGRSIREQYF
-	TRBV20-1	-	TRBJ2-5	TGCAGTGCAAGGACACTGTACTTC	CSARTLYF
TRBD1	TRBV4-1	few	TRBJ1-1	TGCGCCAGCAGCCAAGATGGGGTCAGGGGGACTGAAGCTTTCTTT	CASSQDGVRGTEAFF
TRBD1	TRBV12-3/TRBV12-4	-	TRBJ2-5	TGTGCCAGCAATACCGACAGGGGGCGGGAGACCCAGTACTTC	CASNTDRGRETQYF
-	TRBV26	-	TRBJ1-1	TGTGCCAGCAGTTACGATGACGACAGGGGGCCGAACACTGAAGCTTTCTTT	CASSYDDDRGPNTEAFF
TRBD1	TRBV13	few	TRBJ1-2	TGTGCCAGCAGCCAAGAGGAGGGGACAGACCCTACAACTAACTATGGCTACACCTTC	CASSQEEGTDPTTNYGYTF
-	TRBV19	few	TRBJ1-5	TGTGCCAGTAGTATGGTTTCTTACAATCAGCCCCAGCATTTT	CASSMVSYNQPQHF
-	TRBV6-2/TRBV6-3	many	TRBJ1-1	TGTGCCAGCAAAAGAACGGGGGCGCCTGAAGCTTTCTTT	CASKRTGAPEAFF